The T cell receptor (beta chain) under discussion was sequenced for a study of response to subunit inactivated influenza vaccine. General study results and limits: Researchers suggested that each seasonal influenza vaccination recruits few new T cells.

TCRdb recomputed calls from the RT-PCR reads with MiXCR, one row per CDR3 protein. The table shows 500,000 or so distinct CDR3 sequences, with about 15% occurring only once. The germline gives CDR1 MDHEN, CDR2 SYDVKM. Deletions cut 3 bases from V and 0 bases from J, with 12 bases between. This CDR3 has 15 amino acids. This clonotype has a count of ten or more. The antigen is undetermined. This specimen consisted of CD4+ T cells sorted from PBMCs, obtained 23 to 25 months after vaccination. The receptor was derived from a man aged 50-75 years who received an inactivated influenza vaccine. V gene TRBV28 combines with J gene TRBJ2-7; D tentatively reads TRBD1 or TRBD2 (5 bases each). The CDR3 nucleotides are TGTGCCAGCAGTTTGAGGGGCCCGAGCTCCTACGAGCAGTACTTC. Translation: CASSLRGPSSYEQYF.